This T cell receptor beta chain is from a study of cytomegalovirus exposure and HLA in healthy donors (dated by TCRdb to the late 2010s). Notes on the research overall: An earlier analysis of 587 of the donors reported under 300 Gb of sequence data and about 120 million unique TCR beta sequences obtained from around 170 million T cells. To study patterns of TCR occurrence, a later analysis re-analyzed previously published TCR beta repertoires from more than 550 donors and added high-resolution HLA genotyping. Donor age, sex, ethnicity and CMV serostatus were compiled alongside the repertoire data. The study used immunosequencing to profile the T cell repertoires of under 700 subjects and linked those repertoires to cytomegalovirus serostatus. An early release that covered around 590 HLA-typed donors contained approximately 300 gigabases of sequencing data and roughly 84 million unique TCR sequences. In an earlier analysis of 500 to 650 of the donors, high-throughput TCR beta sequencing was used to judge whether each TCR beta V gene segment behaved as functional or pseudogenic. Besides the first cohort of around 700 subjects, a separate validation cohort made up of 120 different subjects was used. A later genetic analysis took genome-wide SNP genotypes for about 65% of the 666 donors and used that subset as a discovery cohort. High-throughput TCR immunosequencing, statistical association of individual TCRs with disease status, and machine learning were combined to predict cytomegalovirus infection status. Typing coverage differed by locus: A, B, C, DRB1 and DQB1 were typed in about 620-630 donors, DQA1 in about 550, DPA1 in 600 to 610, and DPB1 in 400 to 490. On average, roughly 250,000 unique TCR beta nucleotide sequences were sequenced per donor among a few hundred genotyped donors of the cohort, with roughly 19% of those sequences being non-productive. The later analysis used no new phenotypic data to find candidate immune exposures, relying instead on TCR beta sequences and their occurrence across donors. The study aimed to test whether cataloging public T cell receptors could reveal signatures of past pathogen exposure. The genetic ancestry cluster associated with self-reported Caucasian donors included 81% of the roughly 400 genotyped donors. About 5 DR-DQ haplotypes were handled as single units for association and clustering, since linkage in the cohort was strong. Every discovery cohort repertoire had been produced on one sequencing platform. HLA typing included class I and class II loci at four-digit resolution.

CDR1 and CDR2 are drawn from the germline V gene (reference sequence): SGHNT, YYREEE. Its CDR3 holds 14 amino acids, cysteine through phenylalanine. Only the CDR3 DNA stays, 42 bases, in frame from base 1. V loses 0 bases, J loses 4 bases, and the germline ends lie 10 bases apart. Notes on this clone: Its recognized antigen is unknown. Per-nucleotide qualities are absent, and no much larger clonotype sits a single base away.

In total, just over 650 healthy bone marrow donors made up the cohort. All cohort members were sampled while nominally healthy, although unrecorded immune exposures were likely present. The donor tested CMV seronegative, placing the donor among the 350 or so seronegative members of the cohort. Each donor provided a peripheral blood sample, and peripheral blood mononuclear cells were used for TCR beta sequencing. The Qiagen DNeasy Blood Extraction Kit was used to extract genomic DNA from the blood cell samples. The library was prepared using the immunoSEQ multiplex PCR assay. A mixture of 60 forward primers for TCR Vbeta segments and 13 reverse primers for TCR Jbeta segments was used in the multiplex PCR. Amplification of the CDR3 region of rearranged TCR beta genes was performed with a multiplex PCR assay on genomic DNA. Amplified TCR beta libraries were sequenced as 87-base-pair reads on the Illumina HiSeq System. The original pipeline was this. Across the 500 to 850 repertoires, a later analysis counted roughly 84 million unique TCR beta chains, about 10 million of which were shared by at least two donors. Raw reads were error-corrected and collapsed into unique sequences with a nearest-neighbor algorithm that merged closely related sequences to remove PCR and sequencing errors. Alignment of CDR3 sequences to IMGT reference sequences was used to assign V, D and J gene segments. For a sequence to be retained, a match of at least six nucleotides was required to both a V gene segment and a J gene segment. Rearrangements were called productive when the CDR3 lacked stop codons and stayed in frame with V and J; all others were non-productive. CDR3 was defined according to IMGT convention as the region running from the second conserved V-encoded cysteine to the conserved J-encoded phenylalanine. Sequences without an unambiguous match to a single V gene segment were excluded from the earlier analysis of about 600 of the donors. An earlier analysis of 550 to 650 of the donors classified V segments as functional when productive rearrangements were above 56.7% and as segregating when the standard deviation between donors was above 5%. To diagnose cytomegalovirus status from the catalog of TCR beta chain sequences, a statistical classification framework was built. A later analysis assigned V and J genes by comparing TCR nucleotide sequences with IMGT/GENE-DB human TR gene sequences. In a later analysis, CDR3 sequences and most-parsimonious VDJ recombination scenarios were assigned using the TCRdist pipeline. In a later analysis, each TCR beta chain was defined by its CDR3 amino acid sequence together with its V-gene family, and reads without a unique V-gene family were excluded. To address suspected cross-contamination and a sequencing artifact, a later analysis removed several hundred highly shared, low-generation-probability nucleotide sequences. A later analysis calculated a clonal expansion index for each public chain from normalized within-repertoire ranks of inferred template counts. In a later analysis, generation probabilities were computed using a VDJ recombination model fitted to out-of-frame rearrangements, and the results were checked against IGoR. In a later analysis, hypergeometric tests were used to score TCR-TCR, TCR-HLA and TCR-CMV co-occurrence, with a repertoire-size bias correction applied to TCR pairs. A later analysis estimated false discovery rates by permuting HLA or CMV assignments 20 times. In a later analysis, co-occurring TCRs were grouped using DBSCAN, and TCRdist sequence similarity was added for clustering within HLA-allele-positive subsets. For co-occurrence clustering, repertoires with fewer than 30,000 or more than 120,000 public chains were excluded, along with four to six repertoires with anomalous nucleotide sharing. As stored in TCRdb, this immuneACCESS dataset retains in-frame rearrangements with V and J assigned. A fraction of the clones does not appear; measured against another copy, unresolved V genes explain less than half of the discrepancy, and the remainder lacks a known reason. The V and J calls and clone size were taken over from that table, and D and trimming were inferred from the DNA. The sample data list 150,000 to 200,000 clones, and roughly 85% of these were observed just once. Of the sample, 0.7% to 1% falls within the top ten clones.

Study-wide conclusions, independent of this receptor: The authors suggested that the approach could potentially be generalized to other disease states and immunological phenotypes. A later analysis found that most CMV-associated TCR beta chains appeared HLA-restricted, with HLA associations seemingly driven largely by CMV exposure. Specific HLA alleles were associated with roughly 17,000 TCR beta sequences at a false discovery rate of 0.05 in a later analysis. An association between a missense DCLRE1C variant and V-gene and J-gene trimming of TCR beta chains was found in a later genetic analysis and replicated in an independent cohort. Because HLA typing was missing for some donors at each locus, association tests included only the typed subset. Correlated functional status among segregating V segments might be attributable to linkage disequilibrium, but an unknown experimental factor could not be ruled out. A later analysis found that TCR association rates varied across HLA loci, with DRB1 alleles showing the most associated TCRs and HLA-C alleles the fewest. In vitro tests confirmed that a few of the cytomegalovirus-associated TCR beta chains recognize cytomegalovirus antigens. The sequencing pipeline was judged likely to have produced a cluster of highly shared sequence variants as a technical artifact. A later analysis reported that several top co-occurrence clusters appeared linked to parvovirus B19, influenza, CMV and Epstein-Barr virus. In an earlier analysis of 587 of the donors, most TCR beta V segments were observed in productive rearrangements about 87% or about 30% of the time, broadly matching IMGT annotations. A further reported finding was that TCR beta sequences accurately predicted the HLA-A and HLA-B alleles for most subjects in the first cohort. Cytomegalovirus status was reported to be diagnosed by the classifier with high specificity and sensitivity in both the original and validation cohorts. Immune exposure information for the cohort was limited to CMV serostatus. When HLA alleles, especially DR and DQ, strongly co-occurred, TCR associations were difficult to assign to individual alleles. Presence/absence analyses assumed roughly uniform sequencing depth across donors, an assumption that may not hold. In a later analysis, HLA-associated TCR beta chains were found to be more clonally expanded and to have lower generation probabilities than equally common non-associated chains. Compared with the roughly 700-donor mean, donors in an Asian-associated ancestry cluster had fewer N-insertions in productive TCRs, according to a later genetic analysis. The 87-base-pair reads could not distinguish some IMGT-functional V segments, including TRBV6-2 and TRBV6-3, so those segments were excluded. The study listed 150 to 200 TCR beta chains as associated with cytomegalovirus. Only TCR beta chains were sequenced in this cohort, and the absence of alpha or paired-chain data limited detectable features. Because counts were too low, fewer than 20 rarely observed V segments, including chromosome 9 orphons, were excluded from the earlier analysis of several hundred of the donors. Most TCR sequences were observed very rarely across donors, whereas some public TCRs were present in many individuals.

The sequence was obtained from a woman aged 25 to 39 in good health and CMV-seronegative. The chain uses TRBV5-4 and TRBJ1-2; TRBD1 is possibly the D segment (5 matching bases). Sequencing input: PBMCs. The CDR3 here reads CASSLGGGVYGYTF. Read as DNA, the sequence is TGTGCCAGCAGCTTGGGGGGGGGAGTCTATGGCTACACCTTC.